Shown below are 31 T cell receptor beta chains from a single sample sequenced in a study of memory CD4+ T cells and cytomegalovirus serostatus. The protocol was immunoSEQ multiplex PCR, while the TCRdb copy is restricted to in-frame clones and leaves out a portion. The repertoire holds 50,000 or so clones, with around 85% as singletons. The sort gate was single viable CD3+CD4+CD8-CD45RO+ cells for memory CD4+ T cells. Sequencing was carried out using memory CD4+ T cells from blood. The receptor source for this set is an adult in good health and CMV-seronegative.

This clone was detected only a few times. CDR3: CAWSIDGVNEQFF. CDR3 nucleotides: TGTGCCTGGAGTATCGACGGGGTCAATGAGCAGTTCTTC. The chain carries TRBV30 and TRBJ2-1; D is perhaps TRBD2 (5 bases). V shed 2 bases and J shed 6 bases, with 11 bases lying between them. The germline CDR1 and CDR2 sequences are GTSNPN and SVGIG (reference sequence). The CDR3 runs to 13 residues.

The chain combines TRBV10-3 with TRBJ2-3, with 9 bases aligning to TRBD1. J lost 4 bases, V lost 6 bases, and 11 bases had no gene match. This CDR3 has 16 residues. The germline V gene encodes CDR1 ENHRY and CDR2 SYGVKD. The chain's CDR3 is CAIRKGTGSRSDTQYF. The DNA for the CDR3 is TGTGCCATCAGGAAGGGGACAGGGTCGAGGTCAGATACGCAGTATTTT.

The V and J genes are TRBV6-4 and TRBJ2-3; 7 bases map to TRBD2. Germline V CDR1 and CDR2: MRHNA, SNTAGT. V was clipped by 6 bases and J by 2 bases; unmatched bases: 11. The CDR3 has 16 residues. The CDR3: CASSPNWGGNTDTQYF. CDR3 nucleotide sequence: TGTGCCAGCAGCCCCAATTGGGGGGGGAACACAGATACGCAGTATTTT.

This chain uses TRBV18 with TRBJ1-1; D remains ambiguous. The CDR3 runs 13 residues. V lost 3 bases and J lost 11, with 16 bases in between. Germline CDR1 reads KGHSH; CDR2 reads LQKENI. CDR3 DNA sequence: TGTGCCAGCTCACCCCGCCGCCCCCATGAGGCTTTCTTT. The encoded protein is CASSPRRPHEAFF.

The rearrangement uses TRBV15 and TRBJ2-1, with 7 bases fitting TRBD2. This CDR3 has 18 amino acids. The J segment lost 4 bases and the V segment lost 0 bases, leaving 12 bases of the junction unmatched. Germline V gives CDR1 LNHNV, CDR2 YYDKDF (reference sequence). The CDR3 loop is CATSRDLWAGDGYNEQFF. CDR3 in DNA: TGTGCCACCAGCAGAGATCTCTGGGCGGGAGATGGATACAATGAGCAGTTCTTC.

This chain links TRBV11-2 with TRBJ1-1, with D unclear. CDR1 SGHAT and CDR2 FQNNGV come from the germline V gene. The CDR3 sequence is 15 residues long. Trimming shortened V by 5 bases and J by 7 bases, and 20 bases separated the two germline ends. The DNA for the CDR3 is TGTGCCAGCAGCACGACCGGGATGAGTATAGTTGAAGCTTTCTTT. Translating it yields CASSTTGMSIVEAFF.

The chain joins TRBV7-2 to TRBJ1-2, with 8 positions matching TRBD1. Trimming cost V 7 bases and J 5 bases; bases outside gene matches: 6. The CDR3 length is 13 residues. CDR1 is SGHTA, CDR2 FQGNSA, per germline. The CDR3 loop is CASIGQGAYGYTF. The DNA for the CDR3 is TGTGCCAGCATCGGACAGGGCGCGTATGGCTACACCTTC. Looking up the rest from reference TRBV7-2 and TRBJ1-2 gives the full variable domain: GAGVSQSPSNKVTEKGKDVELRCDPISGHTALYWYRQSLGQGLEFLIYFQGNSAPDKSGLPSDRFSAERTGGSVSTLTIQRTQQEDSAVYLCASIGQGAYGYTFGSGTRLTVV.

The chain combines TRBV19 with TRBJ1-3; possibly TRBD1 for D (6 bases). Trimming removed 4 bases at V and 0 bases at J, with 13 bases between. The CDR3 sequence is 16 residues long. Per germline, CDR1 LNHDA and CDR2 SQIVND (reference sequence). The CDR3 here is CASSSKGGISGNTIYF. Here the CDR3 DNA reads TGTGCCAGTAGTAGTAAAGGGGGGATCTCTGGAAACACCATATATTTT.

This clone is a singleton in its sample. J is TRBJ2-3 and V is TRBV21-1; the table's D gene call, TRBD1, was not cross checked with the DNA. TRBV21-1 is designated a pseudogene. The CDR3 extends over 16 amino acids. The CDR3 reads CASSKDRDSLTDTQYF. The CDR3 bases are TGTGCCAGCAGCAAAGACAGGGATTCCCTTACAGATACGCAGTATTTT.

CDR3 in DNA: TGTGCCAGTAACCCCAGGGGGGGAAACACCATATATTTT. It yields the protein CASNPRGGNTIYF. The rearrangement links TRBV6-5 to TRBJ1-3; 7 bases are a match to TRBD1. Looked up from germline, CDR1 is MNHEY and CDR2 is SVGAGI. The CDR3 is 13 residues long. The trim removed 9 bases at V and 4 bases at J, leaving 6 bases unmatched.

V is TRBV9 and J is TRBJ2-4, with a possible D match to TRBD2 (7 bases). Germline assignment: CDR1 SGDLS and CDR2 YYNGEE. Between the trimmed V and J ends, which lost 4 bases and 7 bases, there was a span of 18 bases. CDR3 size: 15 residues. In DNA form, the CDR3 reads TGTGCCAGCAGCCCCCCTGGGGGGGGCAAGAACATTCAGTACTTC. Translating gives CASSPPGGGKNIQYF.

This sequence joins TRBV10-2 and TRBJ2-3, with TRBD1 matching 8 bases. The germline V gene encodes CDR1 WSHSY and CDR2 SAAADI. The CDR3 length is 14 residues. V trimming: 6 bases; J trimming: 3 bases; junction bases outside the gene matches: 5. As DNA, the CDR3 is TGCGCCAGCAGCCTGCAGGGGGCAACAGATACGCAGTATTTT. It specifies CASSLQGATDTQYF.

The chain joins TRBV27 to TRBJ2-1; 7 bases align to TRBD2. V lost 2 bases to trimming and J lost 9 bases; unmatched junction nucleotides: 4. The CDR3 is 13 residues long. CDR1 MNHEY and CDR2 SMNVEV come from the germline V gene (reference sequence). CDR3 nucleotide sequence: TGTGCCAGCAGTTTAGGGGAGGGAACTGAGCAGTTCTTC. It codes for CASSLGEGTEQFF.

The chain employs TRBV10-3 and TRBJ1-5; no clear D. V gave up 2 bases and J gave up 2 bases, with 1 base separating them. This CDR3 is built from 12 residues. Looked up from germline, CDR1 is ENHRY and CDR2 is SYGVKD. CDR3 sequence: CAISEGNQPQHF. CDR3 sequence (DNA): TGTGCCATCAGTGAGGGCAATCAGCCCCAGCATTTT.

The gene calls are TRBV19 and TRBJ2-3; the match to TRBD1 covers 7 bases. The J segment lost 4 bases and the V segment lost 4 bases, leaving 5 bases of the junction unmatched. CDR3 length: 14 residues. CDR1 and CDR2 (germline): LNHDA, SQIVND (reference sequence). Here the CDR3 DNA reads TGTGCCAGTAGTAGCGACAGGGTGGCAGATACGCAGTATTTT. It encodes CASSSDRVADTQYF.

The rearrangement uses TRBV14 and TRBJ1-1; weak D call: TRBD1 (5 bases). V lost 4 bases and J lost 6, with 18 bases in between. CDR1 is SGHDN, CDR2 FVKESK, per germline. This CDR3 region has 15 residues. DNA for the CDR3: TGTGCCAGCAGCCGAGGGGCAGGGCGCAATTCTGAAGCTTTCTTT. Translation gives CASSRGAGRNSEAFF.

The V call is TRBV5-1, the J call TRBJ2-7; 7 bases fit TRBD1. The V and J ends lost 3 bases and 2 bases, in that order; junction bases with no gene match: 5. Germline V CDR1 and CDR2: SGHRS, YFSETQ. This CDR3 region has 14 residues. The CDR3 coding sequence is TGCGCCAGCAGCTCTGGGGACAGAGCCTACGAGCAGTACTTC. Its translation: CASSSGDRAYEQYF.

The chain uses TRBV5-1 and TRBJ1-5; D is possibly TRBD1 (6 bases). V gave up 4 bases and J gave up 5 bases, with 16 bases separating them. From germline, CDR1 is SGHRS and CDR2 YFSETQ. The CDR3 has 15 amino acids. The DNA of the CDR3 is TGCGCCAGCAGCCCCTGGGGGGGGGCCGATCAGCCCCAGCATTTT. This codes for CASSPWGGADQPQHF.

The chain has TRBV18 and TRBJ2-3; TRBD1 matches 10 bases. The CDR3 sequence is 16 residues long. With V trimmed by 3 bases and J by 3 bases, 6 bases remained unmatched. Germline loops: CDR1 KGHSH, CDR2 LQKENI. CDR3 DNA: TGTGCCAGCTCACCCAGGGACAGGGGAGTAACAGATACGCAGTATTTT. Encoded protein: CASSPRDRGVTDTQYF.

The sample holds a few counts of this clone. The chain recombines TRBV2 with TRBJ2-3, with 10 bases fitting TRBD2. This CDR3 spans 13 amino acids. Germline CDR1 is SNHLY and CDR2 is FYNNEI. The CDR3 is CASGGAFTDTQYF. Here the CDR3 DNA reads TGTGCGAGCGGGGGGGCCTTCACAGATACGCAGTATTTT.

CDR3 DNA: TGCGCCAGCGCAACTACAGTTGAGCAGTTCTTC. It translates to CASATTVEQFF. The chain carries TRBV5-1 and TRBJ2-1; D remains unclear. V lost 7 bases, J lost 9 bases, and 11 bases lay in between. The CDR3 is made up of 11 amino acids. In germline, CDR1 is SGHRS, CDR2 YFSETQ.

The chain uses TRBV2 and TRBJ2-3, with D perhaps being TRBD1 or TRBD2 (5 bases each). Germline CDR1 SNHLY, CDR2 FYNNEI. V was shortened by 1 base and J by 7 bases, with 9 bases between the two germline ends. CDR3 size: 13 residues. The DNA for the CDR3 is TGTGCCAGCAGTGAAGTTTGGGGGAATACGCAGTATTTT. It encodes CASSEVWGNTQYF.

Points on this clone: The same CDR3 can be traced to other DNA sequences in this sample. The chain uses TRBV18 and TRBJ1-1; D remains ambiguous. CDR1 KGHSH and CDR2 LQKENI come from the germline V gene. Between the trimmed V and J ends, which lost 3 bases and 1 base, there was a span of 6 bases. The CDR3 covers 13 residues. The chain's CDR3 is CASSPQGNTEAFF. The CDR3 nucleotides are TGTGCCAGCTCACCGCAAGGGAACACTGAAGCTTTCTTT.

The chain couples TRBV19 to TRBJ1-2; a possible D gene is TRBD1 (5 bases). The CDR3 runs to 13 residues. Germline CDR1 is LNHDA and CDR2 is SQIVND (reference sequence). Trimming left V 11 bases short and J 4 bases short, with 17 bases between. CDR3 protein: CAVSTQASYGYTF. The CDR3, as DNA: TGTGCCGTCTCTACACAGGCCTCCTATGGCTACACCTTC.

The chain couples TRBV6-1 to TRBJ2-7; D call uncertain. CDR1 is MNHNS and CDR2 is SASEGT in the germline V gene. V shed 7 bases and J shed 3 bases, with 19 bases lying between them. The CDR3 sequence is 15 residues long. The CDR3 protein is CASNVGPNYLYEQYF. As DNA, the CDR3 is TGTGCCAGCAACGTCGGCCCCAACTACCTCTACGAGCAGTACTTC.

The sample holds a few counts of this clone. The CDR3 here is CASSPAGGMGYNEQFF. CDR3 coding DNA: TGTGCCAGCAGCCCCGCCGGGGGGATGGGCTACAATGAGCAGTTCTTC. The chain links TRBV4-2 to TRBJ2-1; 7 nucleotides align to TRBD2. J lost 3 bases, V lost 4 bases, and 9 bases had no gene match. The CDR3 has 16 amino acids. Germline V gene lookup returns CDR1 LGHNA and CDR2 YNFKEQ.

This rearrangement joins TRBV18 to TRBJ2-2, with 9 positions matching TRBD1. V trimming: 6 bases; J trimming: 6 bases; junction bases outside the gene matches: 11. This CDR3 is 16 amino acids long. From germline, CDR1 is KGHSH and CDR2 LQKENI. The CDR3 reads CASSQRTGEIPGELFF. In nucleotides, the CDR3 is TGTGCCAGCTCTCAACGGACAGGGGAGATCCCCGGGGAGCTGTTTTTT.

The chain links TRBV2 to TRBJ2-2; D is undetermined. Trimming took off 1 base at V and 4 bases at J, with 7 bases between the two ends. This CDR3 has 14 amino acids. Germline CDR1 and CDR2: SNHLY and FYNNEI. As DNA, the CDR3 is TGTGCCAGCAGTGAAGAGCAGGCCACCGGGGAGCTGTTTTTT. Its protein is CASSEEQATGELFF. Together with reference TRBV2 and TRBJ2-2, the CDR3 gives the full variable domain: EPEVTQTPSHQVTQMGQEVILRCVPISNHLYFYWYRQILGQKVEFLVSFYNNEISEKSEIFDDQFSVERPDGSNFTLKIRSTKLEDSAMYFCASSEEQATGELFFGEGSRLTVL.

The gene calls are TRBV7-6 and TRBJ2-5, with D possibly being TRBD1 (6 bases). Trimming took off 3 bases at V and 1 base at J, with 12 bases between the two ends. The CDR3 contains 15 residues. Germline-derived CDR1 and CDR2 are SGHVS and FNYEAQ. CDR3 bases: TGTGCCAGCAGCTTTCGGACAGACCTCCAAGAGACCCAGTACTTC. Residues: CASSFRTDLQETQYF.

The CDR3: CASSSPGRGGQETQYF. Here the CDR3 DNA reads TGCGCCAGCAGCTCCCCTGGGCGGGGGGGCCAAGAGACCCAGTACTTC. V usage is TRBV5-1 and J usage is TRBJ2-5, with 9 bases fitting TRBD2. V shed 3 bases and J 1 base; nucleotides not matched to a gene: 7. The germline V gene encodes CDR1 SGHRS and CDR2 YFSETQ. The CDR3 covers 16 residues.

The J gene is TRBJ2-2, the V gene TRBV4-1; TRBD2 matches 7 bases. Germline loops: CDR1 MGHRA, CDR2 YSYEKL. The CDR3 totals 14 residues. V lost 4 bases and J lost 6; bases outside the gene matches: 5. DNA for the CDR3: TGCGCCAGCAGCCGACTAGCAGGCGCCGGGGAGCTGTTTTTT. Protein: CASSRLAGAGELFF.